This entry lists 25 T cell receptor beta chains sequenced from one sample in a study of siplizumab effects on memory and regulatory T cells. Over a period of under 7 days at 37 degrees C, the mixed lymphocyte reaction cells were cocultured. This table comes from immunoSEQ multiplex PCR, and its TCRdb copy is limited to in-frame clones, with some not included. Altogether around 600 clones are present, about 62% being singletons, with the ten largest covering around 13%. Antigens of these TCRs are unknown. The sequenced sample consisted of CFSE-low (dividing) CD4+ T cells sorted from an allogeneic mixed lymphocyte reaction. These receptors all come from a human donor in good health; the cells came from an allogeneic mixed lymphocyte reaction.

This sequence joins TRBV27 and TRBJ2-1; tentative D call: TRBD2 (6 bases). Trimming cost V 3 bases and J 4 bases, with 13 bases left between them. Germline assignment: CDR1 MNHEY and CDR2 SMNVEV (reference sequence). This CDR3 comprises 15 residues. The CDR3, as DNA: TGTGCCAGCAGTTTTACGCGGGAAAAATACAATGAGCAGTTCTTC. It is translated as CASSFTREKYNEQFF.

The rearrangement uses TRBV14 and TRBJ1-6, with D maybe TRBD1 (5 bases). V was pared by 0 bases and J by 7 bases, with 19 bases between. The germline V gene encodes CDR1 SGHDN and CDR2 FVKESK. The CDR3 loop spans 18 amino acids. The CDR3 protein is CASSQEDGTLPLNSPLHF. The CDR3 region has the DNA TGTGCCAGCAGCCAAGAGGACGGGACCCTCCCTTTGAATTCACCCCTCCACTTT.

Here the CDR3 reads CASSSDPGPGIYGYTF. In DNA, the CDR3 is TGTGCCAGCAGCTCGGATCCGGGGCCTGGGATATATGGCTACACCTTC. The chain combines TRBV7-9 with TRBJ1-2; D might be TRBD1 (5 bases). The V and J ends lost 4 bases and 5 bases respectively, with 20 bases between them. The germline CDR1 and CDR2 sequences are SEHNR and FQNEAQ (reference sequence). This CDR3 has 16 amino acids.

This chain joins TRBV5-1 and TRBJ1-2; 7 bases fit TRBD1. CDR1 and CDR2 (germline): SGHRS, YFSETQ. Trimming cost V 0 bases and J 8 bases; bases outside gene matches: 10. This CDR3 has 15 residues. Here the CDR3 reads CASSLGTGASRGYTF. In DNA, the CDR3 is TGCGCCAGCAGCTTGGGAACAGGGGCAAGTCGCGGCTACACCTTC.

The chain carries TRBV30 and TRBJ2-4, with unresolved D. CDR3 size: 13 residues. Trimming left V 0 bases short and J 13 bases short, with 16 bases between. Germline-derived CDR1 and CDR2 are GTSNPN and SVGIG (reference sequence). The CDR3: CAWSVRLDRMQYF. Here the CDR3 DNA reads TGTGCCTGGAGTGTACGTCTTGACCGTATGCAGTACTTC. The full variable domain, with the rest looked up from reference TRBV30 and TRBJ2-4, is SQTIHQWPATLVQPVGSPLSLECTVEGTSNPNLYWYRQAAGRGLQLLFYSVGIGQISSEVPQNLSASRPQDRQFILSSKKLLLSDSGFYLCAWSVRLDRMQYFGAGTRLSVL.

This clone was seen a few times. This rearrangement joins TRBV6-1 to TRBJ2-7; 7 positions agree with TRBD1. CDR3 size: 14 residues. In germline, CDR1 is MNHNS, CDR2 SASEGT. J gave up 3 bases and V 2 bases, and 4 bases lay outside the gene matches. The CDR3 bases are TGTGCCAGCAGTGAACGGGGACAGTACTACGAGCAGTACTTC. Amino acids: CASSERGQYYEQYF.

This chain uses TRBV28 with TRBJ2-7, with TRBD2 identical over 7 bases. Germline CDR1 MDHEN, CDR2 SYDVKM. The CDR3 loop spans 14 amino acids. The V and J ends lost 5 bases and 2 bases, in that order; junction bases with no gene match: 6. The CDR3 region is CASSGGGRPYEQYF. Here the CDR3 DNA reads TGTGCCAGCAGTGGGGGAGGGAGGCCCTACGAGCAGTACTTC.

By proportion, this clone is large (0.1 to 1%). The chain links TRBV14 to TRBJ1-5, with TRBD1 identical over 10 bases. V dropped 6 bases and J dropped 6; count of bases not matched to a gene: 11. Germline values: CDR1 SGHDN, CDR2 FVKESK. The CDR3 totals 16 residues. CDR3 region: CASSQTGTGEVQPQHF. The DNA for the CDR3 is TGTGCCAGCAGTCAAACCGGGACAGGGGAGGTTCAGCCCCAGCATTTT.

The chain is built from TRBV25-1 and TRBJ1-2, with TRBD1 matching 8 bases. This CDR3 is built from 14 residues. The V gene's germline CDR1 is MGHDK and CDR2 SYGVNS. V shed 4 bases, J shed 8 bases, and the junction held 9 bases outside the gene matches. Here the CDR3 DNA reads TGTGCCAGCAGTGGGGGACAGGTCCCTAAGGGCTACACCTTC. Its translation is CASSGGQVPKGYTF.

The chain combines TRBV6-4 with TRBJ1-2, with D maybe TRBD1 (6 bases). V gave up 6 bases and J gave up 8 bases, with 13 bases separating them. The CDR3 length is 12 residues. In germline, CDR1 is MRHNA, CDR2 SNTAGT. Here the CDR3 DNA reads TGTGCCAGCAGGGACAGTTTCGGGGGCTACACCTTC. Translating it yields CASRDSFGGYTF.

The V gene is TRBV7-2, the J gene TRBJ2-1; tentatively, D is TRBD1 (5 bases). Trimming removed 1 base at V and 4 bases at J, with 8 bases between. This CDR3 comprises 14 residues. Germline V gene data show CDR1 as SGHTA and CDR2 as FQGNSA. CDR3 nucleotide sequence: TGTGCCAGCAGCTTAGGACAGAAGTACAATGAGCAGTTCTTC. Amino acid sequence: CASSLGQKYNEQFF.

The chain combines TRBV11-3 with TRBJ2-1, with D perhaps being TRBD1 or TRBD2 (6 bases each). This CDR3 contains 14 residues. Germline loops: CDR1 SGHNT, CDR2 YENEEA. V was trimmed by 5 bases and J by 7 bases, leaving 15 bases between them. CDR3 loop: CASSLGGTINEQFF. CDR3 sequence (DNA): TGTGCCAGCAGCCTTGGAGGGACAATAAATGAGCAGTTCTTC. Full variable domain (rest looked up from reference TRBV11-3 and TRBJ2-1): EAGVVQSPRYKIIEKKQPVAFWCNPISGHNTLYWYLQNLGQGPELLIRYENEEAVDDSQLPKDRFSAERLKGVDSTLKIQPAELGDSAVYLCASSLGGTINEQFFGPGTRLTVL.

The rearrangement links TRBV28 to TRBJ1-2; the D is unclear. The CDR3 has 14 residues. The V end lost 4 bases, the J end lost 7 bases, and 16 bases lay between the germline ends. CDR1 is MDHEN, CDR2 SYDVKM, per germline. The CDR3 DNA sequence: TGTGCCAGCAGTTCATTTATCGGTTCTGCTGGCTACACCTTC. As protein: CASSSFIGSAGYTF.

CDR3 coding DNA: TGTGCCAGCAGCGTCCAACCAGCCACTGAAGCTTTCTTT. Translating it yields CASSVQPATEAFF. This rearrangement joins TRBV9 to TRBJ1-1; D is unclear. Germline values: CDR1 SGDLS, CDR2 YYNGEE. Trimming left V 2 bases short and J 4 bases short, with 9 bases between. This CDR3 region has 13 residues.

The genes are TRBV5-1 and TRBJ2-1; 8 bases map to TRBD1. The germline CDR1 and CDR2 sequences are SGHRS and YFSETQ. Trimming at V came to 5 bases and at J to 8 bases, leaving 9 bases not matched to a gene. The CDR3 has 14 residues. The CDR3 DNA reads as TGCGCCAGCAGACCTCAGGGGGCATCCGATGAGCAGTTCTTC. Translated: CASRPQGASDEQFF. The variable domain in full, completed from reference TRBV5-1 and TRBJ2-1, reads KAGVTQTPRYLIKTRGQQVTLSCSPISGHRSVSWYQQTPGQGLQFLFEYFSETQRNKGNFPGRFSGRQFSNSRSEMNVSTLELGDSALYLCASRPQGASDEQFFGPGTRLTVL.

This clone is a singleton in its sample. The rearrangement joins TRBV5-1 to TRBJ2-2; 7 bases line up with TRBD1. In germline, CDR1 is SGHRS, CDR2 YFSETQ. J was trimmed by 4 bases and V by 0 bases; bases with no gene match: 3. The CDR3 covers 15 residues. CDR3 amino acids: CASSLANRGTGELFF. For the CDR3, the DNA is TGCGCCAGCAGCTTGGCGAACAGGGGCACCGGGGAGCTGTTTTTT. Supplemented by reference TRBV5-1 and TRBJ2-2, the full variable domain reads KAGVTQTPRYLIKTRGQQVTLSCSPISGHRSVSWYQQTPGQGLQFLFEYFSETQRNKGNFPGRFSGRQFSNSRSEMNVSTLELGDSALYLCASSLANRGTGELFFGEGSRLTVL.

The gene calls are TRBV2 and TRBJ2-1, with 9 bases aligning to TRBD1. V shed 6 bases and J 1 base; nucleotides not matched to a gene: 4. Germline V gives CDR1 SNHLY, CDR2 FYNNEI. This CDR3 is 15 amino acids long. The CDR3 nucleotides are TGTGCCAGCAGCCAAGACAGGGGGTCCTACAATGAGCAGTTCTTC. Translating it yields CASSQDRGSYNEQFF.

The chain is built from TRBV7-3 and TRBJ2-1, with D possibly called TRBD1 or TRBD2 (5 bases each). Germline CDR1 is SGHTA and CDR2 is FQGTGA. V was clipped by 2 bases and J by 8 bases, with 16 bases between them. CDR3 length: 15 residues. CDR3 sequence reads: CASSLFGTITDEQFF. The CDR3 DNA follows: TGTGCCAGCAGCTTATTTGGGACGATAACAGATGAGCAGTTCTTC.

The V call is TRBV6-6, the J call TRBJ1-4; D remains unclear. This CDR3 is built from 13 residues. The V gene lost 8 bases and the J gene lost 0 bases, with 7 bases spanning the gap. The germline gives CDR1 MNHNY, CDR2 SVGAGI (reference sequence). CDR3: CASPLTTNEKLFF. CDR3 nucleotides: TGTGCCAGCCCTCTTACAACTAATGAAAAACTGTTTTTT.

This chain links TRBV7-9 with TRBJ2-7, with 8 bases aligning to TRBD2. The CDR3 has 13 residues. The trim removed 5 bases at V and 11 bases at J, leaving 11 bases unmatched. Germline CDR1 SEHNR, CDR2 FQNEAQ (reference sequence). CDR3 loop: CASSTGTSRREYF. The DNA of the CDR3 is TGTGCCAGCAGCACCGGGACTAGTAGGCGAGAGTACTTC.

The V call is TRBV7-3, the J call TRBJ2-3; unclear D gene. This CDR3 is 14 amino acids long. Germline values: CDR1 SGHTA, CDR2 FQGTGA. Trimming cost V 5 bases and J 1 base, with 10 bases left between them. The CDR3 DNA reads TGTGCCAGCAGCCCCGGTGATCGCACAGATACGCAGTATTTT. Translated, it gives CASSPGDRTDTQYF.

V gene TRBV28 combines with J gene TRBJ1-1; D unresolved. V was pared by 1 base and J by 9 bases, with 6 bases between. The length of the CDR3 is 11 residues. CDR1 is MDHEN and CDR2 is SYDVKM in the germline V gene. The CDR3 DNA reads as TGTGCCAGCAGTTTATCCCTACAAGCTTTCTTT. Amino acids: CASSLSLQAFF. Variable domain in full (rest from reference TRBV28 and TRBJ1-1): DVKVTQSSRYLVKRTGEKVFLECVQDMDHENMFWYRQDPGLGLRLIYFSYDVKMKEKGDIPEGYSVSREKKERFSLILESASTNQTSMYLCASSLSLQAFFGQGTRLTVV.

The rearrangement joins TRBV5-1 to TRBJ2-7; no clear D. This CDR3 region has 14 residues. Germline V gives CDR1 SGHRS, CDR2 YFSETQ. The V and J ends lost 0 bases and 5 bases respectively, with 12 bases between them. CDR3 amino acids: CASSLGSSRHEQYF. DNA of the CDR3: TGCGCCAGCAGCTTGGGCAGCAGCCGGCACGAGCAGTACTTC.

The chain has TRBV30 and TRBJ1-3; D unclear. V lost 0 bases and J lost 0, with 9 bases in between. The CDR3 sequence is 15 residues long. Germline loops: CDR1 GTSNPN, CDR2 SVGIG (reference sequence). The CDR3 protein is CAWSVRLGSGNTIYF. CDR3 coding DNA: TGTGCCTGGAGTGTACGACTCGGCTCTGGAAACACCATATATTTT.

For the CDR3, the DNA is TGTGCCAGCTCACAGGAGGGAGAGAATTCACCCCTCCACTTT. This gives the protein CASSQEGENSPLHF. The chain recombines TRBV18 with TRBJ1-6; D is unclear. Trimming took 4 bases from V and 7 from J, leaving 11 bases between them. Germline V gene sequence: CDR1 KGHSH, CDR2 LQKENI. This CDR3 contains 14 residues.